One sample yielded the 20 T cell receptor beta chains listed below, sequenced in a study of shared clonotypes between healthy human individuals. Measured with immunoSEQ multiplex PCR; TCRdb has only the in-frame clones, and not every one. Of 490,000 or so clones listed, less than 80% were seen once; the top ten hold over 10%. Source material: PBMCs. The receptor set was obtained from a woman in her thirties or forties in good health. Some clones in this sample may be carry-over from other donors' samples.

Note on this clone: The sample holds other DNA sequences that translate to the same CDR3. This rearrangement joins TRBV6-5 to TRBJ2-7, with D possibly TRBD2 on 6 matching bases. Trimming removed 0 bases at V and 1 base at J, with 10 bases between. CDR1 and CDR2 (germline): MNHEY, SVGAGI. CDR3 length: 15 amino acids. Here the CDR3 DNA reads TGTGCCAGCAGTTACTCGGGGACTGGGTCCTACGAGCAGTACTTC. Protein sequence: CASSYSGTGSYEQYF.

With respect to this clone: Other nucleotide sequences from this sample produce the same CDR3. The gene calls are TRBV18 and TRBJ2-3; TRBD2 matches 14 bases. Germline V gives CDR1 KGHSH, CDR2 LQKENI. The CDR3 consists of 16 residues. Germline trimming cut 2 bases from V and 4 bases from J; bases unmatched to any gene: 2. The CDR3 nucleotides read TGTGCCAGCTCACCAAGACTAGCGGGAGGGCCAGATACGCAGTATTTT. Translation: CASSPRLAGGPDTQYF.

The chain employs TRBV7-9 and TRBJ1-5; D not resolved. Germline values: CDR1 SEHNR, CDR2 FQNEAQ (reference sequence). The CDR3 is made up of 13 amino acids. V was shortened by 1 base and J by 6 bases, with 7 bases between the two germline ends. The CDR3 loop is CASSLGLGQPQHF. In DNA, the CDR3 is TGTGCCAGCAGCTTAGGCCTGGGTCAGCCCCAGCATTTT.

The chain joins TRBV5-4 to TRBJ2-2; tentative D call: TRBD2 (5 bases). Trimming stripped 0 bases from V and 2 bases from J, with 8 bases between. The CDR3 runs to 15 residues. From germline, CDR1 is SGHNT and CDR2 YYREEE (reference sequence). The CDR3 reads CASSLDLANTGELFF. The CDR3 nucleotides read TGTGCCAGCAGCTTGGATCTAGCTAACACCGGGGAGCTGTTTTTT. Complete variable domain (other parts from reference TRBV5-4 and TRBJ2-2): ETGVTQSPTHLIKTRGQQVTLRCSSQSGHNTVSWYQQALGQGPQFIFQYYREEENGRGNFPPRFSGLQFPNYSSELNVNALELDDSALYLCASSLDLANTGELFFGEGSRLTVL.

The V gene is TRBV7-2, the J gene TRBJ2-7, with TRBD1 matching over 8 bases. The CDR3 has 14 residues. The J segment lost 7 bases and the V segment lost 1 base, leaving 6 bases of the junction unmatched. Germline V gene sequence: CDR1 SGHTA, CDR2 FQGNSA. CDR3 DNA sequence: TGTGCCAGCAGCTTAGTGCCAGGGGGCGGGGAGCAGTACTTC. Residues: CASSLVPGGGEQYF.

This chain connects TRBV7-2 to TRBJ2-7, with D possibly being TRBD1 (8 bases). Germline lookup yields CDR1 SGHTA and CDR2 FQGNSA. The germline V and J ends were trimmed by 5 bases and 4 bases, with 18 bases remaining between them. The CDR3 contains 15 residues. The CDR3: CASSLRTGREYEQYF. In nucleotides, the CDR3 is TGTGCCAGCAGCCTCCGGACAGGGAGGGAGTACGAGCAGTACTTC.

This clone appeared once. The chain uses TRBV11-2 and TRBJ1-1, with D tentatively TRBD1 (6 bases). This CDR3 contains 15 residues. CDR1 and CDR2 (germline): SGHAT, FQNNGV. V dropped 5 bases and J dropped 3 bases, with 16 bases sitting between them. CDR3 in amino acids: CASSPGGGWDTEAFF. In DNA, the CDR3 is TGTGCCAGCAGCCCAGGTGGGGGCTGGGACACTGAAGCTTTCTTT.

The V and J genes are TRBV21-1 and TRBJ2-5; the table assigns TRBD2, which was not confirmed against the DNA. TRBV21-1 is a listed pseudogene. CDR3 length: 16 residues. The CDR3 DNA reads as TGTGCCAGCAGCGCCTCTGGGCCTAGCGGCCAAGAGACCCAGTACTTC. It is translated as CASSASGPSGQETQYF.

The chain recombines TRBV11-2 with TRBJ2-3; 8 positions agree with TRBD2. Germline V gene data show CDR1 as SGHAT and CDR2 as FQNNGV. The V segment lost 3 bases and the J segment 0 bases; nucleotides outside the gene matches: 5. The CDR3 consists of 16 residues. The CDR3 DNA follows: TGTGCCAGCAGCTTTACTAGCGGTTATAGCACAGATACGCAGTATTTT. Encoded protein: CASSFTSGYSTDTQYF.

As regards this clone: Germline is not matched at one junction end, which may reflect a read error. The J gene is TRBJ2-7, the V gene TRBV7-9; D might be TRBD2 (5 bases). This CDR3 has 10 amino acids. The germline CDR1 and CDR2 sequences are SEHNR and FQNEAQ (reference sequence). CDR3 DNA: TGTGCCAGCAGCCAGGACTGGGATCACTTC. It specifies CASSQDWDHF.

On this clone: Other DNA variants within this sample encode the same CDR3. The V call is TRBV5-5, the J call TRBJ1-3; possible D gene TRBD1, 5 bases. V was trimmed by 0 bases and J by 1 base, leaving 8 bases between them. The V gene's germline CDR1 is SGHKS and CDR2 YYEKEE (reference sequence). The CDR3 contains 15 residues. CDR3 sequence reads: CASSLDSGSGNTIYF. The CDR3, as DNA: TGTGCCAGCAGCTTGGATTCAGGGTCTGGAAACACCATATATTTT.

J is TRBJ1-5 and V is TRBV10-2; maybe TRBD1 (5 bases). The germline V and J ends were trimmed by 7 bases and 7 bases, with 17 bases remaining between them. Germline V gives CDR1 WSHSY, CDR2 SAAADI. CDR3 length: 14 residues. The CDR3 DNA sequence: TGCGCCAGCACTGTGAGCGGCCGGGGGCAGCCCCAGCATTTT. It translates to CASTVSGRGQPQHF.

This chain uses TRBV5-6 with TRBJ1-1; D possibly corresponds to TRBD1 (5 bases). V was shortened by 5 bases and J by 6 bases, with 20 bases between the two germline ends. Germline V gives CDR1 SGHDT, CDR2 YYEEEE. This CDR3 comprises 15 residues. CDR3 protein: CASRNSGTGMPEAFF. CDR3 bases: TGTGCCAGCAGAAACTCCGGGACGGGAATGCCTGAAGCTTTCTTT.

The chain uses TRBV9 and TRBJ2-1; weak D call: TRBD2 (5 bases). Germline V gene lookup returns CDR1 SGDLS and CDR2 YYNGEE. The V gene lost 0 bases and the J gene lost 7 bases, with 17 bases spanning the gap. This CDR3 region has 16 residues. CDR3 DNA sequence: TGTGCCAGCAGCGTAGGGGAAAGCGGACGAGAGAATGAGCAGTTCTTC. This translates into CASSVGESGRENEQFF.

The V and J genes are TRBV20-1 and TRBJ2-2; 7 bases align to TRBD2. After removal of 7 bases from V and 17 bases from J, the junction contained 13 bases not matched to a gene. CDR3 length: 11 amino acids. CDR1 is DFQATT and CDR2 is SNEGSKA in the germline V gene (reference sequence). This CDR3 is CSVEGGGEPFF. The CDR3 bases are TGCAGTGTCGAGGGTGGGGGGGAGCCCTTTTTT.

This clone was recorded at least ten times. Distinct nucleotide sequences in the sample also encode this CDR3. This sequence joins TRBV2 and TRBJ1-2; D possibly corresponds to TRBD1 (5 bases). This CDR3 spans 13 amino acids. The V end was cut by 5 bases, the J end by 6 bases, with 13 bases between. Germline V gives CDR1 SNHLY, CDR2 FYNNEI. In nucleotides, the CDR3 is TGTGCCAGCAGTCCGACTGGGACGGATGGCTACACCTTC. Translating it yields CASSPTGTDGYTF.

This clone was picked up many times. This chain joins TRBV29-1 and TRBJ1-3, with D tentatively TRBD1 (5 bases). CDR3 length equals 14 residues. V was shortened by 6 bases and J by 0 bases, with 12 bases between the two germline ends. Germline CDR1 SQVTM, CDR2 ANQGSEA. The CDR3 DNA is TGCAGCGTGGCAGACAGCGCCTCTGGAAACACCATATATTTT. It specifies CSVADSASGNTIYF.

The chain's CDR3 is CASSLRGLGNNEQFF. CDR3 nucleotide sequence: TGTGCCAGCAGCCTCAGGGGACTAGGTAACAATGAGCAGTTCTTC. V and J are TRBV7-2 and TRBJ2-1, with TRBD2 matching 8 bases. The V gene's germline CDR1 is SGHTA and CDR2 FQGNSA. J was trimmed by 5 bases and V by 5 bases; bases with no gene match: 8. CDR3 length: 15 residues.

V usage is TRBV28 and J usage is TRBJ2-7; D might be TRBD1 (6 bases). The CDR3 runs 15 residues. CDR1 MDHEN and CDR2 SYDVKM come from the germline V gene. V gave up 6 bases and J gave up 2 bases, with 17 bases separating them. CDR3 in DNA: TGTGCCAGCAGCCCGGGACAAGCCTTTACCTACGAGCAGTACTTC. Protein: CASSPGQAFTYEQYF.

The chain carries TRBV4-1 and TRBJ2-5; possible D gene TRBD2, 6 bases. The DNA end is more similar to TRBJ2-7, so the J call may be wrong. In germline, CDR1 is MGHRA, CDR2 YSYEKL. There are 15 residues in the CDR3. The CDR3 DNA reads as TGCGCCAGCAGCCAAGATCGACTAGATCCCACCGAGCAGTACTTC. Protein: CASSQDRLDPTEQYF.